What follows describes a single T cell receptor beta chain. In the authors' methods: Amplified reference gene primers provided the basis for estimating nucleated cell counts. Measured with immunoSEQ multiplex PCR; TCRdb has only the in-frame clones, and not every one. The D gene and trimming were derived from the DNA, and the V and J assignments and clone size from that table. The sample includes about 96,000 clones, around nine tenths of them seen just once. This CDR3 is built from 13 residues. V shed 6 bases, J shed 4 bases, and the junction held 5 bases outside the gene matches. Germline CDR1 reads SQVTM; CDR2 reads ANQGSEA. The data were taken from a study of blood T cell repertoires in COVID-19. Overall study context: Nucleic acid was either cDNA or gDNA, and it came from T cells, B-cell-depleted T cells, or PBMCs.

Enrolment of Seattle patients took place during active infection, and they were followed longitudinally. V usage is TRBV29-1 and J usage is TRBJ1-4; TRBD1 agrees at 7 bases. Sequences were obtained from peripheral blood. The TCR sequence derives from a human donor with COVID-19, enrolled during active disease. The donor label of this sample is uncertain. CDR3 amino acids: CSVGQAINEKLFF. Written as DNA, the CDR3 is TGCAGCGTCGGACAGGCCATTAATGAAAAACTGTTTTTT.